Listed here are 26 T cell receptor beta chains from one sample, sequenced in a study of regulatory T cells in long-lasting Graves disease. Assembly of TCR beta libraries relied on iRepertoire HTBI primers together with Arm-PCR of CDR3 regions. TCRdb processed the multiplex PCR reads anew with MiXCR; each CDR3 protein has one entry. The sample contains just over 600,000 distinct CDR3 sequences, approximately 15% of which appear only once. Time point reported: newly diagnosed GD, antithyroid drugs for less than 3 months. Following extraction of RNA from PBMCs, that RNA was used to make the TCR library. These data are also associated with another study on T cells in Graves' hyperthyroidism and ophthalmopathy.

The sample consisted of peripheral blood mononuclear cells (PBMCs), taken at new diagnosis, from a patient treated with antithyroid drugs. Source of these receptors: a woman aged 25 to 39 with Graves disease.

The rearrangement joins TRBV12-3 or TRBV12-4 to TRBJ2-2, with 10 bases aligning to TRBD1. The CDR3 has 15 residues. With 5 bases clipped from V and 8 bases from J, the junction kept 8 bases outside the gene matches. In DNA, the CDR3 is TGTGCCAGCAGTATAGGGGACAGGGGAAAGGGGGAGCTGTTTTTT. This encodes CASSIGDRGKGELFF.

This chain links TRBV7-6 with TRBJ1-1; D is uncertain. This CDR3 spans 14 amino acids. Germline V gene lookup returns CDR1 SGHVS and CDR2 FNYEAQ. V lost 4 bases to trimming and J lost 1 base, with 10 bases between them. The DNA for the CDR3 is TGTGCCAGCAGCTCCGGAGGGCCGAACACTGAAGCTTTCTTT. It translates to CASSSGGPNTEAFF.

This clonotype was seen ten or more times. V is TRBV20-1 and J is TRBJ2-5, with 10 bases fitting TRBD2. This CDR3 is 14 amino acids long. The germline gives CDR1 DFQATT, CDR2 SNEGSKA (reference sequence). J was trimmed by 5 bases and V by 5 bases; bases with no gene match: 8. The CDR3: CSASSLAGVETQYF. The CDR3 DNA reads TGCAGTGCTTCGTCTCTAGCGGGAGTTGAGACCCAGTACTTC.

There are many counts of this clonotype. In nucleotides, the CDR3 is TGTGCCAGCACAAAGGGAAGCGGGACCTACGAGCAGTACTTC. Protein: CASTKGSGTYEQYF. The J gene is TRBJ2-7, the V gene TRBV6-1, with 7 bases lining up with TRBD2. The CDR3 totals 14 residues. Germline loops: CDR1 MNHNS, CDR2 SASEGT. J was trimmed by 2 bases and V by 7 bases; bases with no gene match: 8.

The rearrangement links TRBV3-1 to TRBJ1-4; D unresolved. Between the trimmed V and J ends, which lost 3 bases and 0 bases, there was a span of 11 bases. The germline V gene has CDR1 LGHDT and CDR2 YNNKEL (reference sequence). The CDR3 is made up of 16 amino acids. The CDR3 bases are TGTGCCAGCAGCCACCCCGGACGAGCAACTAATGAAAAACTGTTTTTT. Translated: CASSHPGRATNEKLFF.

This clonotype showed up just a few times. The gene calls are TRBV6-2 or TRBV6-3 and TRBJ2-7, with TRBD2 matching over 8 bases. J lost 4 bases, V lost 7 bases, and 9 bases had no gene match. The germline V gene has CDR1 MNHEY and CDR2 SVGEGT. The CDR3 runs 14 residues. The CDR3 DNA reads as TGTGCCAGCACGAATGTAGCGGGAATGTACGAGCAGTACTTC. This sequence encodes CASTNVAGMYEQYF.

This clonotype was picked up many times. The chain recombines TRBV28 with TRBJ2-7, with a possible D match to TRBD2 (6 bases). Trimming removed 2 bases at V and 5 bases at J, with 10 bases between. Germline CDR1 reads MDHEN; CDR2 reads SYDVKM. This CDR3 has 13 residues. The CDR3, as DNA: TGTGCCAGCAGTTTAGGAGGGCGCGACGAGCAGTACTTC. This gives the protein CASSLGGRDEQYF.

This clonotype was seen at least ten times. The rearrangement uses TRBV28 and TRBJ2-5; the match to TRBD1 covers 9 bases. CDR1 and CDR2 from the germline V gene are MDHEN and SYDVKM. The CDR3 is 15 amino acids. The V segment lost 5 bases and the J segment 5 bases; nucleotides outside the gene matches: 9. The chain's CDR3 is CASSTSGTGIETQYF. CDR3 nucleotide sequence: TGTGCCAGCAGTACATCCGGGACAGGGATTGAGACCCAGTACTTC. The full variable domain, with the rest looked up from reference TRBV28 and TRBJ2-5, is DVKVTQSSRYLVKRTGEKVFLECVQDMDHENMFWYRQDPGLGLRLIYFSYDVKMKEKGDIPEGYSVSREKKERFSLILESASTNQTSMYLCASSTSGTGIETQYFGPGTRLLVL.

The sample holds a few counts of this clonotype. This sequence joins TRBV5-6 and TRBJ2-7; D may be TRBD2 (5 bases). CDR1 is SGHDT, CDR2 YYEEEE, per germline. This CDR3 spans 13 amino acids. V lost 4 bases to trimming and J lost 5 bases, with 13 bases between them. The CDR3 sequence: CASSAGNPNEQYF. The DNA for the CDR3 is TGTGCCAGCAGCGCCGGGAATCCCAACGAGCAGTACTTC.

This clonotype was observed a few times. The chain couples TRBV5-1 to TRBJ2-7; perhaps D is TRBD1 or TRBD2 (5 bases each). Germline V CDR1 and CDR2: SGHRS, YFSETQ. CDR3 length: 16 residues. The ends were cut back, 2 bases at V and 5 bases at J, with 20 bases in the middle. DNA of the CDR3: TGCGCCAGCAGCTTACCTTACGGGACCTCGGACGACGAGCAGTACTTC. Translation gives CASSLPYGTSDDEQYF.

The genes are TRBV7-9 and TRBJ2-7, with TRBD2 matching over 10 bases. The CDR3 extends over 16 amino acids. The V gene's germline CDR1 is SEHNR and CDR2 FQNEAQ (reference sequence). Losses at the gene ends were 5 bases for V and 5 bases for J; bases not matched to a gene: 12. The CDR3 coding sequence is TGTGCCAGCAGCGCCCGATCTAGCGGGAGTACCCACGAGCAGTACTTC. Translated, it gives CASSARSSGSTHEQYF.

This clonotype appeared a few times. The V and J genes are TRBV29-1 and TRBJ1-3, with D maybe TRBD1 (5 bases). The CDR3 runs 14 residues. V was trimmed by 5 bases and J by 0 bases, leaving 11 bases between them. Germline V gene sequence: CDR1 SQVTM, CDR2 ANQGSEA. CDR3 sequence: CSVWEGLSGNTIYF. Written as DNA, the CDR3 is TGCAGCGTTTGGGAGGGGCTCTCTGGAAACACCATATATTTT.

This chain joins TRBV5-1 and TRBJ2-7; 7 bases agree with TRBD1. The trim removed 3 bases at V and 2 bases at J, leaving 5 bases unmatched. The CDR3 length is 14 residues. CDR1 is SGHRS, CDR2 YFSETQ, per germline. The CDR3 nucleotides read TGCGCCAGCAGCTCCGGGACAGTCACCTACGAGCAGTACTTC. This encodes CASSSGTVTYEQYF.

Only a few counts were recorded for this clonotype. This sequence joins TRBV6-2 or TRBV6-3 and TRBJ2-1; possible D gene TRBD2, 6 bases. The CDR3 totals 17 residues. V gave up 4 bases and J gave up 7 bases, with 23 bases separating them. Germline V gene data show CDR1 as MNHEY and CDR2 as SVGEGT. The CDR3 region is CASSLGAGGSLRNEQFF. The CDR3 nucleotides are TGTGCCAGCAGTTTAGGGGCTGGAGGGAGTCTTAGGAATGAGCAGTTCTTC.

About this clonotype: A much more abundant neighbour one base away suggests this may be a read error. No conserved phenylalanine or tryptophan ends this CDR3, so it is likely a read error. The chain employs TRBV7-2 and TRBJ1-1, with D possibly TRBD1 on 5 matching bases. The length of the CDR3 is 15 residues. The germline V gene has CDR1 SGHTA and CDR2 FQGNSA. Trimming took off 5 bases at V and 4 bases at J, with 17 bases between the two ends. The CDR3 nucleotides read TGTGCCAGCAGCCTTTTAGGGGCCGGGGGCACTGAAGCTTTCTTA. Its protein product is CASSLLGAGGTEAFL.

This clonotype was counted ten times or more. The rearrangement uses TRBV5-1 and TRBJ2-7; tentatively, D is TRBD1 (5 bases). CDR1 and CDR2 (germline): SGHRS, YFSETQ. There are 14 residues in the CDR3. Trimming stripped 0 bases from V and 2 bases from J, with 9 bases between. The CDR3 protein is CASSLEQAPYEQYF. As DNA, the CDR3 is TGCGCCAGCAGCTTGGAACAGGCCCCCTACGAGCAGTACTTC.

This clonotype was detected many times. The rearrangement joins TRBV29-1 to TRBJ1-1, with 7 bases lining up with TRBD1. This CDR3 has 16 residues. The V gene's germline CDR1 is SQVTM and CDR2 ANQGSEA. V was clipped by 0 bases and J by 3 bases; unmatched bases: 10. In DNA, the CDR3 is TGCAGCGTTGAAGACAAACCGGGACAGTCTTACACTGAAGCTTTCTTT. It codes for CSVEDKPGQSYTEAFF.

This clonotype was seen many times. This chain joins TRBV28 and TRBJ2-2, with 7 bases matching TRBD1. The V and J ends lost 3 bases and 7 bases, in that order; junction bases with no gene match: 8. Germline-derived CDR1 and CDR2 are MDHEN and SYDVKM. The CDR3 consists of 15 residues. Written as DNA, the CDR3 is TGTGCCAGCAGTTTCTCCGAGGGGGCCGGCGGGGAGCTGTTTTTT. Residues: CASSFSEGAGGELFF.

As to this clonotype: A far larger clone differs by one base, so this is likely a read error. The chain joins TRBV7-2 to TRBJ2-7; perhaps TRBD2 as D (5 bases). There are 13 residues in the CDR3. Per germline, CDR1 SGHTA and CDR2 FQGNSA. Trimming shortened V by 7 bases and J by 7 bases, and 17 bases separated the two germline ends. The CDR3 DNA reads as TGTGCCAGCACCTTCCCGGGGATCAATGAGCAGTACTTC. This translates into CASTFPGINEQYF.

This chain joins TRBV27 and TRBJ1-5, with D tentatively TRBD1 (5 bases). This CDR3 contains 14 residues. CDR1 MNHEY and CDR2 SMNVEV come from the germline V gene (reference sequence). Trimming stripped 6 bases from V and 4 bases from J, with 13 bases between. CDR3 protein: CASRSPKGNQPQHF. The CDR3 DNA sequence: TGTGCCAGCAGGTCCCCGAAGGGGAATCAGCCCCAGCATTTT.

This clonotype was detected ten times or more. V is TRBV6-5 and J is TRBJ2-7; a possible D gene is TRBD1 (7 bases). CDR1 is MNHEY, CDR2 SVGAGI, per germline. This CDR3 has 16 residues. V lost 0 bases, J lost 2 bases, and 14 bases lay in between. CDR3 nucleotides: TGTGCCAGCAGTTACTCCGCGGGACAGTCCACCTACGAGCAGTACTTC. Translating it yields CASSYSAGQSTYEQYF.

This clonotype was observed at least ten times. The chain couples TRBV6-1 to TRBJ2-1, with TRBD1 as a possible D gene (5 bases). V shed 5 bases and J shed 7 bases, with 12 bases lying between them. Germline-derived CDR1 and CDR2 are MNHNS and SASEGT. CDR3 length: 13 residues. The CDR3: CASSRQGGNEQFF. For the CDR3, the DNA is TGTGCCAGCAGTCGTCAGGGTGGTAATGAGCAGTTCTTC.

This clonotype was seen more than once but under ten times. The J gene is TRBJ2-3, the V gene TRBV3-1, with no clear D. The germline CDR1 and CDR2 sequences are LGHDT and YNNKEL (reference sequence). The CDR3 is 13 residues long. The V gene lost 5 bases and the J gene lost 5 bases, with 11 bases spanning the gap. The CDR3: CASSRITGDTQYF. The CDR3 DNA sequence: TGTGCCAGCAGCAGGATAACGGGAGATACGCAGTATTTT.

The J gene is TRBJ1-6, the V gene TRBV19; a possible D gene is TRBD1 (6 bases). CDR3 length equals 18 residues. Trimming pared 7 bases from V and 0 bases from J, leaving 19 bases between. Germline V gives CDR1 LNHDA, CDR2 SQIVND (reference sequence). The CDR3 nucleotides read TGTGCCAGTACCGGGACATCTTATTCGAGCTCCTATAATTCACCCCTCCACTTT. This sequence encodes CASTGTSYSSSYNSPLHF.

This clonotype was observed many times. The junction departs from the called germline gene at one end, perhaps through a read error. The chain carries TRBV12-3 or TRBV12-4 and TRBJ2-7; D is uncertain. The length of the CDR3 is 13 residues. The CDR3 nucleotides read TGTGCCAGCAGCTTAGATGGATCCTACGAGCAGTACTTC. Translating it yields CASSLDGSYEQYF.

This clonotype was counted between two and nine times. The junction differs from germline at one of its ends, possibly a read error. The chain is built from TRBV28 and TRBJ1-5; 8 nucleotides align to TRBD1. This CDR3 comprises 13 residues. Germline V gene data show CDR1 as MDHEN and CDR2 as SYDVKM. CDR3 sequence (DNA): TGTGCCATACACGACAGGGGCAATCGGCCCCAGCATTTT. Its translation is CAIHDRGNRPQHF.